The 5 T cell receptor beta chains in this list originate from one sample, sequenced in a study of cytomegalovirus exposure and HLA in healthy donors. Primers: 60 Vbeta forward and 13 Jbeta reverse. TCRdb's table, derived via immunoSEQ multiplex PCR, lists solely in-frame clones and lacks some. The sample lists hundreds of thousands of clones, 85% to 90% occurring once. The sample comprised PBMCs. The receptors here all came from a woman aged 18-29 years in good health and CMV-seronegative.

The chain joins TRBV27 to TRBJ1-2; maybe TRBD1 (5 bases). The V end was cut by 9 bases, the J end by 5 bases, with 19 bases between. The CDR3 has 14 residues. Germline CDR1 and CDR2: MNHEY and SMNVEV (reference sequence). The CDR3 nucleotides read TGTGCCAGTTCCGCCCTCGGGGACTGGTATGGCTACACCTTC. This encodes CASSALGDWYGYTF.

The chain links TRBV6-5 to TRBJ1-3; D may be TRBD1 (6 bases). The CDR3 is 16 residues long. V lost 0 bases, J lost 2 bases, and 11 bases lay in between. Per the germline V gene, CDR1 is MNHEY and CDR2 is SVGAGI. CDR3 bases: TGTGCCAGCAGTTACTCTCTACAGGGTGCTGGAAACACCATATATTTT. Its protein product is CASSYSLQGAGNTIYF.

The chain links TRBV4-1 to TRBJ2-3; D perhaps matches TRBD1 (5 bases). This CDR3 has 16 amino acids. V was clipped by 1 base and J by 7 bases, with 18 bases between them. Germline V CDR1 and CDR2: MGHRA, YSYEKL. CDR3 bases: TGCGCCAGCAGCCAAGTAAATGACAGATTTATAAATACGCAGTATTTT. Amino acids: CASSQVNDRFINTQYF.

The chain has TRBV30 and TRBJ2-5; 10 bases align to TRBD2. The CDR3 loop spans 16 amino acids. Germline V gene sequence: CDR1 GTSNPN, CDR2 SVGIG (reference sequence). After removal of 2 bases from V and 4 bases from J, the junction contained 10 bases not matched to a gene. CDR3 amino acids: CAWSQRGSGRRETQYF. CDR3 nucleotides: TGTGCCTGGAGTCAAAGAGGTAGCGGGAGGCGAGAGACCCAGTACTTC. Looking up the rest from reference TRBV30 and TRBJ2-5 gives the full variable domain: SQTIHQWPATLVQPVGSPLSLECTVEGTSNPNLYWYRQAAGRGLQLLFYSVGIGQISSEVPQNLSASRPQDRQFILSSKKLLLSDSGFYLCAWSQRGSGRRETQYFGPGTRLLVL.

The V call is TRBV19, the J call TRBJ2-7; 7 bases agree with TRBD1. CDR3 length equals 15 residues. Per the germline V gene, CDR1 is LNHDA and CDR2 is SQIVND (reference sequence). Trimming removed 1 base from V and 3 bases from J; junction bases left unmatched: 6. The CDR3 protein is CASSIVRGLGYEQYF. The DNA of the CDR3 is TGTGCCAGTAGTATAGTGAGGGGGCTCGGCTACGAGCAGTACTTC.